This T cell receptor beta chain was retrieved from a study of shared clonotypes between healthy human individuals. Findings of the study overall: Donor scarcity curtailed the genetic and exposure-history diversity represented herein.

Note on this clone: Its antigen is unidentified.

Using immunoSEQ multiplex PCR, the repertoire was profiled, and TCRdb retains in-frame clones only, with some absent. The sample comprises over a million clones, roughly 97% of which are singletons, and 1.2% rests with the top ten. The V end was cut by 2 bases, the J end by 1 base, with 9 bases between. Germline V lookup: CDR1 SGDLS, CDR2 YYNGEE. CDR3 length: 15 amino acids. The sample comprised naive CD4+ T cells sorted from blood. Subset defined: CD45RA+ positively selected. This sequence was found in a man younger than 40 in good health. The chain combines TRBV9 with TRBJ2-2, with D unclear. The CDR3 sequence: CASSVGHVNTGELFF. As DNA, the CDR3 is TGTGCCAGCAGCGTGGGTCACGTGAACACCGGGGAGCTGTTTTTT.